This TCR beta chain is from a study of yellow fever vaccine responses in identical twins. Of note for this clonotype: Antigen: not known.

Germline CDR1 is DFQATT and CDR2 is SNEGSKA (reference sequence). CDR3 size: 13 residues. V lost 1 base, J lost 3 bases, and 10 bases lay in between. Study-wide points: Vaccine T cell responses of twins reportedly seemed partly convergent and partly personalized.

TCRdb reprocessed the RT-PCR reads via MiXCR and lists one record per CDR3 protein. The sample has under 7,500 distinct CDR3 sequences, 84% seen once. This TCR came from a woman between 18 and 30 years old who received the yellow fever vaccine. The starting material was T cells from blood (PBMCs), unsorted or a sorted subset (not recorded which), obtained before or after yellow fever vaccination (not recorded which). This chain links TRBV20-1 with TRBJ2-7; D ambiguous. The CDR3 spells CSARVKQSYEQYF. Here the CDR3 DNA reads TGCAGTGCTAGAGTAAAGCAGAGCTACGAGCAGTACTTC.